Below, 28 T cell receptor beta chains from the same sample are listed, as sequenced in a study of spatial heterogeneity in lung cancer. Notes on the study in general: Within tumors, counts of expanded alpha and beta TCRs tracked tumor mutation counts.

These receptors are not linked to any known antigen. MiXCR was run by TCRdb on the 5' RACE reads, yielding one entry per CDR3 protein. The profile shows about 2,600 distinct CDR3 sequences, approximately 7.9% of them singletons. Indicated time point: sample taken at primary tumor resection. The material was lung tumor tissue, obtained at surgery. These receptors were taken from a male donor with early-stage non-small cell lung cancer.

The sample holds a few counts of this clonotype. The CDR3 sequence is CASSLIAGASRDTQYF. The CDR3 DNA follows: TGTGCCAGCAGCCTCATAGCGGGGGCCTCGAGAGATACGCAGTATTTT. This chain connects TRBV7-9 to TRBJ2-3; 9 bases fit TRBD2. V lost 5 bases to trimming and J lost 5 bases; unmatched junction nucleotides: 11. The V gene's germline CDR1 is SEHNR and CDR2 FQNEAQ (reference sequence). This CDR3 is built from 16 residues.

Sample share makes this clonotype medium-sized (0.01 to 0.1%). The V call is TRBV19, the J call TRBJ2-1; D unclear. V lost 3 bases and J 9 bases, leaving 9 bases between the germline ends. Germline CDR1 reads LNHDA; CDR2 reads SQIVND (reference sequence). The CDR3 length is 12 residues. CDR3 amino acids: CASSMASSEQFF. The CDR3 DNA follows: TGTGCCAGTAGTATGGCCTCCTCTGAGCAGTTCTTC.

This clonotype showed up just a few times. The chain is built from TRBV20-1 and TRBJ2-3; the match to TRBD2 covers 11 bases. The CDR3 is made up of 15 amino acids. In germline, CDR1 is DFQATT, CDR2 SNEGSKA (reference sequence). Trimming removed 5 bases from V and 5 bases from J; junction bases left unmatched: 9. The CDR3 loop is CSAPDSGRVGDTQYF. The DNA for the CDR3 is TGCAGTGCTCCGGATAGCGGGAGGGTGGGAGATACGCAGTATTTT.

This clonotype rates as medium-sized. The chain is built from TRBV12-3 or TRBV12-4 and TRBJ2-7, with 11 positions matching TRBD1. The V gene end was trimmed by 6 bases and the J gene end by 7 bases; junction bases not matched to a gene: 11. The CDR3 contains 15 residues. The CDR3: CASSFRTGGLEEQYF. The CDR3 DNA follows: TGTGCCAGCAGCTTTCGGACAGGGGGCCTGGAAGAGCAGTACTTC.

In its sample, this clonotype was seen many times. The chain recombines TRBV10-3 with TRBJ2-1; D possibly corresponds to TRBD2 (5 bases). Trimming took off 8 bases at V and 1 base at J, with 6 bases between the two ends. The length of the CDR3 is 12 residues. CDR1 is ENHRY and CDR2 is SYGVKD in the germline V gene. The CDR3, as DNA: TGTGCCATCGGAGGATCCTACAATGAGCAGTTCTTC. Protein: CAIGGSYNEQFF.

By sample fraction, this clonotype is large (0.1 to 1%). The CDR3 DNA is TGTGCCAGCAGCTTAAGTTCCGTGGGGCCGACGGCGCAGTACTTC. This sequence encodes CASSLSSVGPTAQYF. V is TRBV7-4 and J is TRBJ2-5; D is perhaps TRBD1 (5 bases). V was pared by 2 bases and J by 11 bases, with 21 bases between. The CDR3 spans 15 residues. CDR1 and CDR2 from the germline V gene are SGHVT and SQSDAQ. The full variable domain, in which reference TRBV7-4 and TRBJ2-5 provide the parts outside the CDR3, is GAGVSQSPRYKVAKRGRDVALRCDSISGHVTLYWYRQTLGQGSEVLTYSQSDAQRDKSGRPSGRFSAERPERSVSTLKIQRTEQGDSAVYLCASSLSSVGPTAQYFGPGTRLLVL.

This clonotype is large (0.1 to 1%). This chain links TRBV28 with TRBJ2-4; tentatively, D is TRBD1 (6 bases). Trimming cost V 3 bases and J 7 bases, with 16 bases left between them. The CDR3 extends over 15 amino acids. Germline-derived CDR1 and CDR2 are MDHEN and SYDVKM. CDR3: CASSFYLSTGNIQYF. For the CDR3, the DNA is TGTGCCAGCAGTTTTTATTTATCTACAGGGAACATTCAGTACTTC.

This chain joins TRBV7-2 and TRBJ2-2, with 14 bases identical to TRBD2. The CDR3 extends over 18 amino acids. Looked up from germline, CDR1 is SGHTA and CDR2 is FQGNSA. Trimming removed 5 bases from V and 4 bases from J; junction bases left unmatched: 9. The CDR3 is CASSQRGLAGESTGELFF. CDR3 DNA sequence: TGTGCCAGCAGCCAGCGGGGACTAGCGGGAGAGAGCACCGGGGAGCTGTTTTTT.

Sample share makes this clonotype medium-sized. This chain uses TRBV7-2 with TRBJ2-5; 11 bases line up with TRBD2. Germline V gene lookup returns CDR1 SGHTA and CDR2 FQGNSA. Trimming cost V 1 base and J 6 bases; bases outside gene matches: 7. The length of the CDR3 is 16 residues. CDR3 residues: CASSLELAGAGKTQYF. CDR3 in DNA: TGTGCCAGCAGCTTAGAACTAGCGGGGGCCGGGAAGACCCAGTACTTC.

Comments on this clonotype: This may come from a read error, since a much larger clone is one base off. This rearrangement joins TRBV11-2 to TRBJ1-6, with TRBD1 as a possible D gene (5 bases). This CDR3 comprises 14 residues. Germline V gives CDR1 SGHAT, CDR2 FQNNGV. The CDR3 DNA reads as TGTGCCAGCAGCTTAGCCGGGGGTGGTTCATCCCTCCACTTT. Translation gives CASSLAGGGSSLHF.

This chain uses TRBV27 with TRBJ2-6; D uncertain. Trimming took 5 bases from V and 0 from J, leaving 8 bases between them. CDR3 length: 15 residues. In germline, CDR1 is MNHEY, CDR2 SMNVEV (reference sequence). This chain's CDR3 is CASSPRGSGANVLTF. CDR3 coding DNA: TGTGCCAGCAGTCCTCGCGGCTCTGGGGCCAACGTCCTGACTTTC. The full variable domain, its missing parts supplied by reference TRBV27 and TRBJ2-6, is EAQVTQNPRYLITVTGKKLTVTCSQNMNHEYMSWYRQDPGLGLRQIYYSMNVEVTDKGDVPEGYKVSRKEKRNFPLILESPSPNQTSLYFCASSPRGSGANVLTFGAGSRLTVL.

Worth noting for this clonotype: This may come from a read error, since a much larger clone is one base off. The genes are TRBV3-1 and TRBJ2-5; 9 bases match TRBD2. The CDR3 has 15 amino acids. Germline CDR1 reads LGHDT; CDR2 reads YNNKEL (reference sequence). The CDR3 bases are TGTGCCAGCAGCCAGCCGGGACTAGCCCAAGAGACCCGGTACTTC. Its translation: CASSQPGLAQETRYF.

In this sample, this clonotype is medium-sized. The chain couples TRBV28 to TRBJ2-7; TRBD2 is a possible D gene (8 bases). With 4 bases removed from V and 5 bases from J, the gap between germline ends came to 18 bases. In germline, CDR1 is MDHEN, CDR2 SYDVKM. The CDR3 totals 15 residues. CDR3 sequence (DNA): TGTGCCAGCAGTTCCGGGAGGGGGCGCGTCGACGAGCAGTACTTC. It encodes CASSSGRGRVDEQYF.

This clonotype is classed as medium-sized (0.01 to 0.1%). This chain links TRBV28 with TRBJ1-2, with no clear D. This CDR3 has 13 amino acids. V lost 4 bases, J lost 8 bases, and 14 bases lay in between. Looked up from germline, CDR1 is MDHEN and CDR2 is SYDVKM. The CDR3 DNA is TGTGCCAGCAGTTCGTGGTCGTCCAGCGGCTACACCTTC. Residues: CASSSWSSSGYTF.

This chain uses TRBV11-2 with TRBJ2-1, with 8 positions matching TRBD1. The V gene end was trimmed by 2 bases and the J gene end by 6 bases; junction bases not matched to a gene: 6. This CDR3 contains 15 residues. Looked up from germline, CDR1 is SGHAT and CDR2 is FQNNGV. CDR3 region: CASSLNRGSGNEQFF. CDR3 in DNA: TGTGCCAGCAGCTTAAACAGGGGGTCCGGCAATGAGCAGTTCTTC.

This clonotype has just a few counts. The CDR3 DNA reads TGTGCCAGCAATCAGGGACTCCCAGACAATGAGCAGTTCTTC. The encoded protein is CASNQGLPDNEQFF. The chain uses TRBV12-3 or TRBV12-4 and TRBJ2-1, with a weak D call TRBD2 (6 bases). The CDR3 contains 14 residues. V lost 7 bases, J lost 5 bases, and 15 bases lay in between.

This clonotype ranks as medium-sized. The gene calls are TRBV5-4 and TRBJ2-7; TRBD1 might be the D (9 bases). The CDR3 length is 14 residues. Germline lookup yields CDR1 SGHNT and CDR2 YYREEE (reference sequence). V was pared by 4 bases and J by 6 bases, with 17 bases between. CDR3 residues: CASSRGGQGREQYF. CDR3 DNA sequence: TGTGCCAGCAGCCGGGGGGGACAGGGCCGCGAGCAGTACTTC.

The chain combines TRBV27 with TRBJ1-2; unclear D gene. Germline CDR1 is MNHEY and CDR2 is SMNVEV (reference sequence). The CDR3 is 13 residues long. V shed 3 bases and J shed 6 bases, with 11 bases lying between them. Written as DNA, the CDR3 is TGTGCCAGCAGTTTCAGGCAATACGATGGCTACACCTTC. Translation: CASSFRQYDGYTF.

This clonotype is medium-sized (0.01 to 0.1%) within its sample. The V and J genes are TRBV2 and TRBJ1-1; D is unclear. This CDR3 is 13 amino acids long. From germline, CDR1 is SNHLY and CDR2 FYNNEI. Trimming shortened V by 8 bases and J by 0 bases, and 10 bases separated the two germline ends. CDR3 loop: CASSRELNTEAFF. DNA of the CDR3: TGTGCCAGCTCTCGAGAGTTGAACACTGAAGCTTTCTTT.

In this sample, this clonotype turned up many times. The genes are TRBV7-9 and TRBJ1-6, with 7 positions matching TRBD1. The CDR3 covers 14 residues. Germline V CDR1 and CDR2: SEHNR, FQNEAQ (reference sequence). The J segment lost 7 bases and the V segment lost 5 bases, leaving 5 bases of the junction unmatched. CDR3 coding DNA: TGTGCCAGCAGCCAGGGACAGCAAAATTCACCCCTCCACTTT. This codes for CASSQGQQNSPLHF.

V usage is TRBV6-4 and J usage is TRBJ2-1; 12 nucleotides align to TRBD2. Germline V lookup: CDR1 MRHNA, CDR2 SNTAGT. The CDR3 has 16 residues. The J segment lost 4 bases and the V segment lost 6 bases, leaving 7 bases of the junction unmatched. CDR3 loop: CASSSTSGGSYNEQFF. CDR3 nucleotides: TGTGCCAGCAGCTCGACTAGCGGGGGATCATACAATGAGCAGTTCTTC.

This clonotype was found a few times. The V gene is TRBV6-1, the J gene TRBJ2-5; tentatively, D is TRBD2 (6 bases). The CDR3 spans 15 residues. The germline V gene has CDR1 MNHNS and CDR2 SASEGT. V dropped 2 bases and J dropped 2 bases, with 12 bases sitting between them. This CDR3 reads CASSEIPSAQETQYF. For the CDR3, the DNA is TGTGCCAGCAGTGAAATCCCTAGCGCACAAGAGACCCAGTACTTC.

By frequency in the sample, this clonotype is medium-sized. V and J are TRBV20-1 and TRBJ2-3; D may be TRBD2 (6 bases). The CDR3 sequence is 15 residues long. The ends were cut back, 6 bases at V and 7 bases at J, with 23 bases in the middle. The V gene's germline CDR1 is DFQATT and CDR2 SNEGSKA (reference sequence). The CDR3 DNA follows: TGCAGTGCCTTCAACCCCGGGACTTCTACCTATACGCAGTATTTT. This sequence encodes CSAFNPGTSTYTQYF.

This clonotype is medium-sized by share. The rearrangement uses TRBV30 and TRBJ1-1; D not resolved. Trimming removed 3 bases at V and 2 bases at J, with 10 bases between. The CDR3 totals 13 residues. From germline, CDR1 is GTSNPN and CDR2 SVGIG (reference sequence). This CDR3 reads CAWRTTVNTEAFF. The CDR3, as DNA: TGTGCCTGGAGGACAACTGTTAACACTGAAGCTTTCTTT.

This clonotype rates as medium-sized. The rearrangement links TRBV24-1 to TRBJ2-2, with 13 bases identical to TRBD2. After removal of 9 bases from V and 5 bases from J, the junction contained 5 bases not matched to a gene. The CDR3 is 15 residues long. CDR1 and CDR2 from the germline V gene are KGHDR and SFDVKD. CDR3 in DNA: TGTGCCACCCGGACTAGCGGGAGAGAAACCGGGGAGCTGTTTTTT. It is translated as CATRTSGRETGELFF.

The rearrangement joins TRBV11-2 to TRBJ1-6, with 9 nucleotides matching TRBD1. Germline V gives CDR1 SGHAT, CDR2 FQNNGV. The trim removed 4 bases at V and 10 bases at J, leaving 8 bases unmatched. This CDR3 comprises 15 residues. This chain's CDR3 is CASSSGTGTYSPLHF. The CDR3 DNA reads as TGTGCCAGCAGCTCTGGGACAGGGACGTACTCACCCCTCCACTTT.

V and J are TRBV29-1 and TRBJ2-1, with D unclear. Trimming stripped 0 bases from V and 8 bases from J, with 11 bases between. The CDR3 loop spans 13 amino acids. Germline V gives CDR1 SQVTM, CDR2 ANQGSEA. Written as DNA, the CDR3 is TGCAGCGTTGAAGATCATAGGGTGGATGAGCAGTTCTTC. Its translation: CSVEDHRVDEQFF.

By share of the sample, this clonotype is medium-sized. The chain combines TRBV7-2 with TRBJ1-3; D is possibly TRBD1 (5 bases). Germline lookup yields CDR1 SGHTA and CDR2 FQGNSA. The CDR3 has 15 residues. V lost 4 bases and J 1 base, leaving 11 bases between the germline ends. The CDR3 DNA reads TGTGCCAGCAGCTCCGAAGGGGCGTCTGGAAACACCATATATTTT. This translates into CASSSEGASGNTIYF.